These T cell receptor beta chains were read from a single sample in a study of OX40 agonist ivuxolimab in advanced cancers. The data were produced by immunoSEQ multiplex PCR, yet TCRdb's version contains in-frame clones alone and is incomplete. There are roughly 45,000 clones in the sample; 60% to 80% occur only once, and approximately 7.9% lies in the top ten. Sequenced material: CD4+ or CD8+ T cells sorted from blood, taken in a trial of the OX40 agonist ivuxolimab. These receptors were collected from an adult with an advanced solid tumor such as melanoma, head and neck, liver or kidney cancer. The CDR3 runs from the conserved cysteine through the conserved F or W. The D gene is left open where the match is weak. Some rows mark clone size as missing; the rest say once, few, many or name a class of expanded clone.

d_call j_call v_call clone_size cdr3_nt cdr3_aa
TRBD1 TRBJ1-1 TRBV9 - TGTGCCAGCAGAGCGGGACAGTTGAACACTGAAGCTTTCTTT CASRAGQLNTEAFF
- TRBJ2-5 TRBV10-3 - TGTGCCATCAGTGTTGGCCAAGAGACCCAGTACTTC CAISVGQETQYF
- TRBJ2-7 TRBV6-1 - TGTGCCAGCAGTGAAAGCGTGGCAGGGAAAGGGTACGAGCAGTACTTC CASSESVAGKGYEQYF
TRBD1 TRBJ2-3 TRBV19 - TGTGCCAGTAGCCAAGACAGGGGCGCAGATACGCAGTATTTT CASSQDRGADTQYF
- TRBJ1-2 TRBV16 once TGTGCCAGCAGCCAAGCTCGGGGCTACACCTTC CASSQARGYTF
- TRBJ2-3 TRBV5-1 - TGCGCCAGCAGCTTCGATGGCCCCCCAGATACGCAGTATTTT CASSFDGPPDTQYF
- TRBJ1-3 TRBV19 - TGTGCCAGTAGTCGAGGGAGCTCTGGAAACACCATATATTTT CASSRGSSGNTIYF
- TRBJ1-2 TRBV5-1 - TGCGCCAGCAGCCTGGTGAGGGGACCAACTTATGGCTACACCTTC CASSLVRGPTYGYTF
- TRBJ1-5 TRBV20-1 few TGTCTCAGGTTATGTCAGCCCCAGCATTTT CLRLCQPQHF
- TRBJ2-1 TRBV28 - TGTGCCAGCAGATACCGGGGCCTTAGCTCCTACAATGAGCAGTTCTTC CASRYRGLSSYNEQFF
- TRBJ2-2 TRBV6-1 - TGTGCCAGCAGTGCACCCGCCACCGGGGAGCTGTTTTTT CASSAPATGELFF
- TRBJ2-7 TRBV6-1 - TGTGCCAGCAGTGACGTGGGCAGTGGCTACGAGCAGTACTTC CASSDVGSGYEQYF
- TRBJ2-3 TRBV5-4 - TGTGCCAGCAGCTTGTCAATAGCTGTCGGCAGCACAGATACGCAGTATTTT CASSLSIAVGSTDTQYF
TRBD2 TRBJ2-7 TRBV7-8 - TGTGCCAGCATCCCCGGGACTAGCGGGACCTACGAGCAGTACTTC CASIPGTSGTYEQYF
- TRBJ2-7 TRBV19 - TGTGCCAGTAGTATAGATCGAGGGCAGACCTACGAGCAGTACTTC CASSIDRGQTYEQYF